This TCR beta chain was sequenced for a study of shared clonotypes between healthy human individuals. Study-wide context: Each donor's CD8 memory used one plate, CD8 naive two, each CD4 subset three.

Assay used: immunoSEQ multiplex PCR; TCRdb lists only in-frame clones, some missing. The sample includes about 680,000 clones, around 74% of them seen just once. In germline, CDR1 is SGHRS, CDR2 YFSETQ. The ends were cut back, 5 bases at V and 0 bases at J, with 8 bases in the middle. The CDR3 is 13 residues long. Subsets obtained from CD4+ cells comprised CD45RA+ naive and CD45RA-negative memory cells. This clonotype originated in a woman aged 25 to 45 in good health. The gene calls are TRBV5-1 and TRBJ1-1; no reliable D call. Material: memory CD4+ T cells sorted from blood. Sample subset: CD45RA-negative fraction. Here the CDR3 reads CASSILMNTEAFF. CDR3 DNA: TGCGCCAGCAGTATCCTAATGAACACTGAAGCTTTCTTT. Using reference TRBV5-1 and TRBJ1-1 for the parts outside the CDR3, the full variable domain is KAGVTQTPRYLIKTRGQQVTLSCSPISGHRSVSWYQQTPGQGLQFLFEYFSETQRNKGNFPGRFSGRQFSNSRSEMNVSTLELGDSALYLCASSILMNTEAFFGQGTRLTVV.